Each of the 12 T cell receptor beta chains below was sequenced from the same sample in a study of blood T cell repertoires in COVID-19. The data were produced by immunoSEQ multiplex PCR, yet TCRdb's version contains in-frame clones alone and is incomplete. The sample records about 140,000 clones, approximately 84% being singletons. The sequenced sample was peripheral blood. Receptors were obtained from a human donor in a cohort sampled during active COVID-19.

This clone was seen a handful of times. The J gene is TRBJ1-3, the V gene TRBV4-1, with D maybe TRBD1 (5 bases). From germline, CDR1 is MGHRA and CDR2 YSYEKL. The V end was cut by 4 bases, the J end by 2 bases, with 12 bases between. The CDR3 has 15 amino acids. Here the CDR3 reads CASSRPGGAGNTIYF. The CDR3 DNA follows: TGCGCCAGCAGCCGCCCTGGAGGGGCTGGAAACACCATATATTTT.

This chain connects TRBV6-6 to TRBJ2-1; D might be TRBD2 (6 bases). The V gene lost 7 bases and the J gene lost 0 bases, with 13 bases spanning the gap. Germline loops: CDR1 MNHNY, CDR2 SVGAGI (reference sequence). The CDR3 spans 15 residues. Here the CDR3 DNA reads TGTGCCAGCACCGGGGGTATTCACTCCTACAATGAGCAGTTCTTC. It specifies CASTGGIHSYNEQFF.

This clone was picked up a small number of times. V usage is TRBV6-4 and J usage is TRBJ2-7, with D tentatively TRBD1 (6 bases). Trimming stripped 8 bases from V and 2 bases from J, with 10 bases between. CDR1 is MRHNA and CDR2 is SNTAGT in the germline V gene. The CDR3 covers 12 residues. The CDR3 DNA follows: TGTGCCAGCCGGCCAGGGGCCTACGAGCAGTACTTC. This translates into CASRPGAYEQYF.

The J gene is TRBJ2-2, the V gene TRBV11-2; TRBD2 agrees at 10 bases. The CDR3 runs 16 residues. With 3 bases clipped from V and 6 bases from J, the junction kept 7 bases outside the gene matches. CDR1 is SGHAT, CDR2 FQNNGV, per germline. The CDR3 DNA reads TGTGCCAGCAGCTTGGGAGCGGGAGGGCCTTCCGGGGAGCTGTTTTTT. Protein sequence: CASSLGAGGPSGELFF.

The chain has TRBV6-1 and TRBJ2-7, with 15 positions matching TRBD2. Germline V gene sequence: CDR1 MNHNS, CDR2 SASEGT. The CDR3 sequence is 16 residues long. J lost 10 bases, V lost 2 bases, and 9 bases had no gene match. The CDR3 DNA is TGTGCCAGCAGTGAACAGGGACTAGCGGGAGGTCTCGGCCAGTACGTC. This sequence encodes CASSEQGLAGGLGQYV.

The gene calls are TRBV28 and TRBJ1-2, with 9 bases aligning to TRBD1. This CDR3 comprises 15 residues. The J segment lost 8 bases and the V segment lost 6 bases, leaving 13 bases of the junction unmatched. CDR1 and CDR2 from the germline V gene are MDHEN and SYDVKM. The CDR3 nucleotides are TGTGCCAGCAGCCCCACGGGACAGGGTTTCAGCGGCTACACCTTC. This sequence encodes CASSPTGQGFSGYTF.

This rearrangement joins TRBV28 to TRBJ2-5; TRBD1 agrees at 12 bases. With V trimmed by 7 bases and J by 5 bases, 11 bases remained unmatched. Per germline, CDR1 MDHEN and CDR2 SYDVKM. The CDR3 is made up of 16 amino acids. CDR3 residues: CASTGSGTGGRETQYF. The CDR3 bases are TGTGCCAGCACTGGGTCTGGGACAGGGGGCCGGGAGACCCAGTACTTC.

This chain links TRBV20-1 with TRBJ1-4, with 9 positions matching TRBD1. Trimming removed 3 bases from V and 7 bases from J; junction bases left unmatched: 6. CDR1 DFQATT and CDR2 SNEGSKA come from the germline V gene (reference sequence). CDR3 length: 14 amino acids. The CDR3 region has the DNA TGCAGTGCTAGTAAACAGGGGGCGGGTGAAAAACTGTTTTTT. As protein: CSASKQGAGEKLFF.

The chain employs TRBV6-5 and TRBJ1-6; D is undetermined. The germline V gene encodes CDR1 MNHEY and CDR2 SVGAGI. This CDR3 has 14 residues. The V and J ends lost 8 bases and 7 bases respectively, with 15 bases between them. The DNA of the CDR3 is TGTGCCAGCGGAGGAGGACGAATGAATTCACCCCTCCACTTT. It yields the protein CASGGGRMNSPLHF.

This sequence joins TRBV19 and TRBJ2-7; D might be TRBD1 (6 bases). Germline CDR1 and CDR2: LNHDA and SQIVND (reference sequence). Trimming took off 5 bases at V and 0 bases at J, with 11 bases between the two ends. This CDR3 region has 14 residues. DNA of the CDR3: TGTGCCAGTAGTCCCGTGGACAGCTCCTACGAGCAGTACTTC. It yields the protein CASSPVDSSYEQYF.

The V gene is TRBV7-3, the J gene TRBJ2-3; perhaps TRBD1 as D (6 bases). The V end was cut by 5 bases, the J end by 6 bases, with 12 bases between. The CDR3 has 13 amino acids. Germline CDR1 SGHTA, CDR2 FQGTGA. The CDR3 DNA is TGTGCCAGCAGCCCAAGTGGGGGCGATACGCAGTATTTT. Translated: CASSPSGGDTQYF.

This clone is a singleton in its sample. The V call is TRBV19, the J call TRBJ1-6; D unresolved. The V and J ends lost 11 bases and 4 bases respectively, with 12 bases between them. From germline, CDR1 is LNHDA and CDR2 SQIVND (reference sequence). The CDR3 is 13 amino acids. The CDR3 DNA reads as TGTGCCGGAGGAGAGGCTTATAATTCACCCCTCCACTTT. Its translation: CAGGEAYNSPLHF.